Given below is one T cell receptor beta chain in context. Its antigen is unidentified. Germline V gene lookup returns CDR1 MNHEY and CDR2 SMNVEV (reference sequence). Trimming left V 3 bases short and J 2 bases short, with 15 bases between. This CDR3 has 16 amino acids. The data are from a study of T cell responses to AZD1222 COVID-19 vaccine. Study details: Second doses that came at about 4 or about 12 weeks were put together. General study points: Repertoire sampling occurred only after the peak T cell response. A rise in Spike-specific TCR breadth and depth followed two AZD1222 doses. Donors, mostly white British, included more females; clonal diversity was possibly underestimated.

The table came from immunoSEQ multiplex PCR; TCRdb's copy has only in-frame clones and leaves some out. The top ten hold approximately 1.3% of the sample, which has about 100,000 clones, about nine tenths seen once. Source: peripheral blood, taken on day 0 of AZD1222 vaccination. The clonotype was recovered from an adult in good health. This rearrangement joins TRBV27 to TRBJ2-3; TRBD2 might be the D (6 bases). The CDR3 here is CASSLIGDSYTDTQYF. The CDR3 nucleotides read TGTGCCAGCAGTTTGATTGGGGACTCGTACACAGATACGCAGTATTTT.